Below, 3 T cell receptor beta chains from the same sample are listed, as sequenced in a study of T cell repertoires in cytomegalovirus infection. TCRdb reanalysed the reads using MiXCR and keeps one entry per CDR3 protein. Among 650,000 to 900,000 distinct CDR3 sequences listed, under 35% were seen once. Their cognate antigens are unknown. The input for sequencing was cultured CD8+ T cells from PBMCs, taken from culture after CMV antigen stimulation. The receptors originated from a human donor in good health (CMV status not recorded). Some clones in this sample may be carry-over from other donors' samples.

The V gene is TRBV20-1, the J gene TRBJ1-2, with D possibly matching TRBD1 (6 bases). The CDR3 length is 12 residues. Germline CDR1 and CDR2: DFQATT and SNEGSKA (reference sequence). The CDR3 sequence: CKAQGRLYGYTF. CDR3 nucleotides: TGCAAAGCTCAGGGGCGCCTCTATGGCTACACCTTC.

The rearrangement joins TRBV6-5 to TRBJ2-7; D is perhaps TRBD1 (5 bases). The germline V and J ends were trimmed by 6 bases and 3 bases, with 24 bases remaining between them. CDR3 length equals 17 residues. CDR1 and CDR2 from the germline V gene are MNHEY and SVGAGI. The CDR3 coding sequence is TGTGCCAGCAGCCCCCCCCAGGAAATCCAGGGTGTCTACGAGCAGTACGTC. It codes for CASSPPQEIQGVYEQYV.

This clonotype has just a few counts. The CDR3, as DNA: TGTGCCGCCCGGGCAGGGGATCTTGCTGAGCAGTTCTTC. Translation: CAARAGDLAEQFF. J is TRBJ2-1 and V is TRBV6-5; D perhaps matches TRBD1 (6 bases). CDR1 is MNHEY and CDR2 is SVGAGI in the germline V gene. The CDR3 loop spans 13 amino acids. Trimming stripped 11 bases from V and 9 bases from J, with 20 bases between.